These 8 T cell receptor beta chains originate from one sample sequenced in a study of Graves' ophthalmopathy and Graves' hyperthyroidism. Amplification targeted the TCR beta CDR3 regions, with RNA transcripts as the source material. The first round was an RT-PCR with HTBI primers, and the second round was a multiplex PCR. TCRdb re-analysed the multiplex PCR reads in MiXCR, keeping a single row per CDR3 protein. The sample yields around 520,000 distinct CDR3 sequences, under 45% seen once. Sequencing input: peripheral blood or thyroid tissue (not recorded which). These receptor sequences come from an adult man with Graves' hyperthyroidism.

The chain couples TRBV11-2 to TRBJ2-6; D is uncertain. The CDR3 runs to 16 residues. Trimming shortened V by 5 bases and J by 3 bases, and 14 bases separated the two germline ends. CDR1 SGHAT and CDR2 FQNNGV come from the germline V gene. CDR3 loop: CASSRVGGLGANVLTF. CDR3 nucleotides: TGTGCCAGCAGCAGGGTCGGTGGGCTTGGGGCCAACGTCCTGACTTTC.

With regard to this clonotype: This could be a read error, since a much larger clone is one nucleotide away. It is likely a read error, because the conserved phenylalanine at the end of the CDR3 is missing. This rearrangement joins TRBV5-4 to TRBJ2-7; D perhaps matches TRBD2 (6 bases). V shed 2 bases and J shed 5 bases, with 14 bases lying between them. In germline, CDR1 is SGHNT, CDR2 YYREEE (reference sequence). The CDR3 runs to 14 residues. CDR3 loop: CASSFGGDKNEQYL. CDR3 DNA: TGTGCCAGCAGCTTTGGAGGGGATAAGAACGAGCAGTACCTC.

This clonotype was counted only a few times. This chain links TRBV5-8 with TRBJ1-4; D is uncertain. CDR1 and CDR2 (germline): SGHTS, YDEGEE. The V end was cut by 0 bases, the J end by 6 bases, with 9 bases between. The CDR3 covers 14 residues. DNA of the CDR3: TGTGCCAGCAGCTTGGGCCCCGCGGATGAAAAACTGTTTTTT. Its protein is CASSLGPADEKLFF.

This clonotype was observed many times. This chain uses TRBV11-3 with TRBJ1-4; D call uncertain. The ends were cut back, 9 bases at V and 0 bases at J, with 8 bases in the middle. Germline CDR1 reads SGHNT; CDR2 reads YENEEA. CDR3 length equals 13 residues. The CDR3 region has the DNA TGTGCCAGTTCGGTAGCAACTAATGAAAAACTGTTTTTT. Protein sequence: CASSVATNEKLFF.

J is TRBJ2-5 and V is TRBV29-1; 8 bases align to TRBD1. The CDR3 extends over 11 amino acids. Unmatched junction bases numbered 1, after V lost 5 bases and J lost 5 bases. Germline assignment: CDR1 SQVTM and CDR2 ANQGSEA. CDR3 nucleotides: TGCAGCGTTAGGACAGGGGAGACCCAGTACTTC. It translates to CSVRTGETQYF.

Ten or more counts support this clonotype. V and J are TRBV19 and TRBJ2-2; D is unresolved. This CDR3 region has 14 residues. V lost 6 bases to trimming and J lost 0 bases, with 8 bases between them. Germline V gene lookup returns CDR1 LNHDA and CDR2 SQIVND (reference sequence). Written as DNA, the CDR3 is TGTGCCAGTAGGTCACTTACGAACACCGGGGAGCTGTTTTTT. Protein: CASRSLTNTGELFF.

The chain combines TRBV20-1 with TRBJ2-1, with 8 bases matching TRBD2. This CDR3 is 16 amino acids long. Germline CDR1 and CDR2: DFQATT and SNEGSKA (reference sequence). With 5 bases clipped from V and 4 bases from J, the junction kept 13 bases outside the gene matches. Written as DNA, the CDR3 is TGCAGTGCTGCCGCCTGGGGTAGCGGGACTTACAATGAGCAGTTCTTC. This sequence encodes CSAAAWGSGTYNEQFF.

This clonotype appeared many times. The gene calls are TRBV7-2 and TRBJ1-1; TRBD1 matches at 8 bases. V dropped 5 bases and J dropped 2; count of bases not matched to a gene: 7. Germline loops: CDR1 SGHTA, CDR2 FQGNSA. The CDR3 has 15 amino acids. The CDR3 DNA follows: TGTGCCAGCAGCCTGGACAGGGCTTTAAACACTGAAGCTTTCTTT. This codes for CASSLDRALNTEAFF.